The 14 T cell receptor beta chains given below trace back to one sample, sequenced in a study of cytomegalovirus exposure and HLA in healthy donors. The PCR used 60 Vbeta and 13 Jbeta primers. The assay was immunoSEQ multiplex PCR, and TCRdb's table has in-frame clones only and misses some. Found here are about 170,000 clones, approximately 71% of them singletons; the top ten hold approximately 5.6%. Input material: PBMCs. The receptor source for this set is a woman younger than 35 in good health and CMV-seropositive.

The V and J genes are TRBV30 and TRBJ2-7, with D tentatively TRBD1 (5 bases). Germline V gene lookup returns CDR1 GTSNPN and CDR2 SVGIG (reference sequence). The V gene lost 0 bases and the J gene lost 3 bases, with 12 bases spanning the gap. This CDR3 spans 14 amino acids. The CDR3 protein is CAWSVLDGHYEQYF. Here the CDR3 DNA reads TGTGCCTGGAGTGTACTGGACGGACACTACGAGCAGTACTTC.

This clone was counted a few times. The sample has other DNA sequences that encode this CDR3 too. The chain has TRBV29-1 and TRBJ2-1; D unclear. Trimming cost V 4 bases and J 3 bases, with 4 bases left between them. This CDR3 region has 11 residues. Germline V gene data show CDR1 as SQVTM and CDR2 as ANQGSEA. CDR3 DNA sequence: TGCAGCGTTGGACTCTACAATGAGCAGTTCTTC. Protein: CSVGLYNEQFF.

The gene calls are TRBV27 and TRBJ1-2, with a possible D match to TRBD1 (6 bases). With 3 bases removed from V and 5 bases from J, the gap between germline ends came to 22 bases. This CDR3 comprises 17 residues. Germline V lookup: CDR1 MNHEY, CDR2 SMNVEV (reference sequence). The CDR3, as DNA: TGTGCCAGCAGTTTGCGGCGCCAGGTAACAGGGCTTTATGGCTACACCTTC. Its protein product is CASSLRRQVTGLYGYTF.

The V gene is TRBV27, the J gene TRBJ1-1, with TRBD1 matching over 12 bases. This CDR3 is 16 amino acids long. Germline CDR1 MNHEY, CDR2 SMNVEV (reference sequence). The J segment lost 4 bases and the V segment lost 6 bases, leaving 9 bases of the junction unmatched. In DNA form, the CDR3 reads TGTGCCAGCAGACGGGACAGGGGGCGCGAAGGCACTGAAGCTTTCTTT. This codes for CASRRDRGREGTEAFF.

The rearrangement joins TRBV11-1 to TRBJ2-3; 12 nucleotides agree with TRBD2. After removal of 5 bases from V and 0 bases from J, the junction contained 12 bases not matched to a gene. Germline V CDR1 and CDR2: SGHAT, FQDESV (reference sequence). This CDR3 has 19 amino acids. CDR3 in amino acids: CASSQDGGLAGASTDTQYF. As DNA, the CDR3 is TGTGCCAGCAGCCAAGACGGGGGACTAGCGGGTGCTAGCACAGATACGCAGTATTTT.

The V gene is TRBV6-1, the J gene TRBJ1-2; 9 nucleotides match TRBD1. Looked up from germline, CDR1 is MNHNS and CDR2 is SASEGT. After removal of 2 bases from V and 10 bases from J, the junction contained 14 bases not matched to a gene. This CDR3 contains 16 residues. The CDR3 region is CASSEPNRGRMSDYTF. CDR3 sequence (DNA): TGTGCCAGCAGTGAACCTAACAGGGGGCGCATGAGTGACTACACCTTC.

The V gene is TRBV28, the J gene TRBJ1-5; 11 bases fit TRBD1. The V gene end was trimmed by 1 base and the J gene end by 6 bases; junction bases not matched to a gene: 17. The CDR3 consists of 20 residues. CDR1 and CDR2 (germline): MDHEN, SYDVKM. Here the CDR3 reads CASSLYLGKGTGGRVQPQHF. The CDR3 nucleotides are TGTGCCAGCAGTTTATATCTAGGTAAAGGGACAGGGGGAAGAGTTCAGCCCCAGCATTTT. The full variable domain, rest sourced from reference TRBV28 and TRBJ1-5, is DVKVTQSSRYLVKRTGEKVFLECVQDMDHENMFWYRQDPGLGLRLIYFSYDVKMKEKGDIPEGYSVSREKKERFSLILESASTNQTSMYLCASSLYLGKGTGGRVQPQHFGDGTRLSIL.

This clone was counted only a few times. The chain employs TRBV28 and TRBJ2-7; 9 bases match TRBD1. Germline values: CDR1 MDHEN, CDR2 SYDVKM. The CDR3 has 15 residues. The trim removed 4 bases at V and 6 bases at J, leaving 10 bases unmatched. CDR3 protein: CASSSLDRGSGEQYF. DNA for the CDR3: TGTGCCAGCAGTTCGCTCGACAGGGGGTCGGGCGAGCAGTACTTC.

The V call is TRBV7-2, the J call TRBJ1-1; the match to TRBD1 covers 9 bases. V lost 5 bases, J lost 5 bases, and 12 bases stayed unmatched. The CDR3 is made up of 16 amino acids. The germline CDR1 and CDR2 sequences are SGHTA and FQGNSA. DNA of the CDR3: TGTGCCAGCAGCGAGGGAGAACAGGGGGCGAGGACTGAAGCTTTCTTT. Amino acid sequence: CASSEGEQGARTEAFF.

The chain joins TRBV9 to TRBJ1-5; no definite D call. The CDR3 is 13 amino acids. The germline V gene encodes CDR1 SGDLS and CDR2 YYNGEE. Deletions cut 0 bases from V and 3 bases from J, with 4 bases between. This chain's CDR3 is CASSVDFNQPQHF. The CDR3 DNA is TGTGCCAGCAGCGTAGACTTCAATCAGCCCCAGCATTTT.

The chain employs TRBV18 and TRBJ1-2; D not resolved. Germline V lookup: CDR1 KGHSH, CDR2 LQKENI. Trimming pared 3 bases from V and 0 bases from J, leaving 2 bases between. The CDR3 runs to 12 residues. CDR3: CASSPTNYGYTF. The CDR3 region has the DNA TGTGCCAGCTCACCCACTAACTATGGCTACACCTTC.

The chain joins TRBV6-4 to TRBJ2-2; TRBD1 is a possible D gene (6 bases). In germline, CDR1 is MRHNA, CDR2 SNTAGT. This CDR3 has 16 residues. Trimming took off 5 bases at V and 3 bases at J, with 16 bases between the two ends. CDR3: CASSPDPDSHTGELFF. The DNA for the CDR3 is TGTGCCAGCAGTCCGGATCCGGACAGTCACACCGGGGAGCTGTTTTTT.

The chain joins TRBV19 to TRBJ2-1, with a possible D match to TRBD1 (6 bases). CDR3 length equals 18 residues. CDR1 LNHDA and CDR2 SQIVND come from the germline V gene (reference sequence). V was trimmed by 5 bases and J by 0 bases, leaving 20 bases between them. The CDR3 is CASSPDPPGASSYNEQFF. In DNA, the CDR3 is TGTGCCAGTAGTCCCGACCCTCCAGGGGCCAGCTCCTACAATGAGCAGTTCTTC.

The chain carries TRBV4-3 and TRBJ1-4; the D gene is possibly TRBD1 (5 bases). This CDR3 contains 16 residues. Trimming cost V 2 bases and J 7 bases, with 17 bases left between them. Germline V gene data show CDR1 as LGHNA and CDR2 as YSLEER. The CDR3 spells CASSQPGGGHGEKLFF. The CDR3, as DNA: TGCGCCAGCAGCCAACCCGGGGGAGGCCATGGTGAAAAACTGTTTTTT.